This paragraph reports one T cell receptor (beta chain). Its specificity is not known. Looked up from germline, CDR1 is SQVTM and CDR2 is ANQGSEA. Trimming took 6 bases from V and 2 from J, leaving 11 bases between them. There are 13 residues in the CDR3. The sample is drawn from a study of T cell responses to AZD1222 COVID-19 vaccine. Turning to the study itself: Combined were second doses at about 4 or about 12 weeks. Study findings and constraints: Vaccine-associated CD4 TCRs ranged over spike, dominating at 160-218 and 743-854. Only a handful of AZD1222 recipients were seropositive at baseline. Clonal diversity was possibly underestimated, and the donors were mostly white British, with more females.

Some clones are missing from TCRdb's copy, which holds only in-frame ones; the method was immunoSEQ multiplex PCR. The sample contains some 180,000 clones, about 92% of which appear only once. V usage is TRBV29-1 and J usage is TRBJ1-3; D remains unclear. This material consisted of peripheral blood, taken on day 0 of AZD1222 vaccination. This receptor was taken from an adult in good health. CDR3 sequence reads: CSVVDGTGNTIYF. The CDR3 nucleotides read TGCAGCGTGGTGGACGGCACTGGAAACACCATATATTTT.